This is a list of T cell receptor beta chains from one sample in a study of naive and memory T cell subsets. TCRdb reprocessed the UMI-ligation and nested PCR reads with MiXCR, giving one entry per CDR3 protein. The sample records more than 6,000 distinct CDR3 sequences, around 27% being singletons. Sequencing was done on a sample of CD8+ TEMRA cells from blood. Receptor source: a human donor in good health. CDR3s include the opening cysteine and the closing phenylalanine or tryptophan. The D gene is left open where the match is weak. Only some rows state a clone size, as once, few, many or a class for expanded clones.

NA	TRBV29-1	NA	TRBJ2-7	TGCAGCGTCTGGGGGATCCACGAGCAGTACTTC	CSVWGIHEQYF
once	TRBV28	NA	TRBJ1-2	TGTGCCAGTTTTTCGCAGGGCTATGGCTACACCTTC	CASFSQGYGYTF
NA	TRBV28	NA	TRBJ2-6	TGTGCCAGCCTTCGTAGCTCTGGGGCCAACGTCCTGACTTTC	CASLRSSGANVLTF
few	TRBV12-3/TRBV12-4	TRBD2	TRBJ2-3	TGTGCCAGCAGCTTACTAGCGGCTGGTAGCACAGATACGCAGTATTTT	CASSLLAAGSTDTQYF
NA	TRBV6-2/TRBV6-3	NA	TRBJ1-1	TGTGCCAGCAGTTACATGGCCACTGAAGCTTTCTTT	CASSYMATEAFF
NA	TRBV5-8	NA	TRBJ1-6	TGTGCCAGCAGCTTGGGTCGGGTCCGGTCACCCCTCCACTTT	CASSLGRVRSPLHF
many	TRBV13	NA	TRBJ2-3	TGTGCCAGCAGCCCCCGGGGATCTTTTCAGTATTTT	CASSPRGSFQYF
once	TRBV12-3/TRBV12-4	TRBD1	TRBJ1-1	TGTGCCAGCAGATCCTCCGGGACAGGGAACGCTGAAGCTTTCTTT	CASRSSGTGNAEAFF
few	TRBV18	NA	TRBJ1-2	TGTGCCAGCTCACCGACTCCGGGACAAAATAACTATGGCTACACCTTC	CASSPTPGQNNYGYTF
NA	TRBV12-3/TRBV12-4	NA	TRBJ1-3	TGTGCCAGCAGTTTTGCAGGCTACTCTGGAAACACCATATATTTT	CASSFAGYSGNTIYF
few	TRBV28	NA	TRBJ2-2	TGTGCCAGCAGCTCCCGGCTACCTTTGAACACCGGGGAGCTGTTTTTT	CASSSRLPLNTGELFF
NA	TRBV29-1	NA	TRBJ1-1	TGCAGCGTACAGACAGGAGTGAACACTGAAGCTTTCTTT	CSVQTGVNTEAFF
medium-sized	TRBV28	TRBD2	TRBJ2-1	TGTGCCAGCAGACCAACTAGCGGGGGGGCCAGTGAGCAGTTCTTC	CASRPTSGGASEQFF
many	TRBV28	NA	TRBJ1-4	TGTTCCACCCGAGGGACCCCCACTAATGAAAAACTGTTTTTT	CSTRGTPTNEKLFF
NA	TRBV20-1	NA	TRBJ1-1	TGCACCGGGGGGGCTGAAGCTTTCTTT	CTGGAEAFF
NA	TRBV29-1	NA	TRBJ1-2	TGCAGCGTTGAATCCCATGTCTATGATTATGGCTACACCTTC	CSVESHVYDYGYTF
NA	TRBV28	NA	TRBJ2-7	TGTGCCAGCAGTTTAAGCAACATGGGGGGCGCGTACGAGCAGTACTTC	CASSLSNMGGAYEQYF
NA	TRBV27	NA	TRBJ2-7	TGTGCCAGCAAGGGGTTAAAGGCCCACGAGCAGTACTTC	CASKGLKAHEQYF
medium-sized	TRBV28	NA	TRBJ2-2	TGTGCCAGCACCTCGGGACGTTTCACCGGGGAGCTGTTTTTT	CASTSGRFTGELFF
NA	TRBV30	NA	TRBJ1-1	TGTGCCGGGACGTGGGGATTCCTTGAAGCTTTCTTT	CAGTWGFLEAFF
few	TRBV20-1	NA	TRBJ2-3	TGCAGTGTCCTAGGCGATACGCAGTATTTT	CSVLGDTQYF
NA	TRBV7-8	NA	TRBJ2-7	TGTGCCAGCAGCTTAGTCGGGCACTACGAGCAGTACTTC	CASSLVGHYEQYF